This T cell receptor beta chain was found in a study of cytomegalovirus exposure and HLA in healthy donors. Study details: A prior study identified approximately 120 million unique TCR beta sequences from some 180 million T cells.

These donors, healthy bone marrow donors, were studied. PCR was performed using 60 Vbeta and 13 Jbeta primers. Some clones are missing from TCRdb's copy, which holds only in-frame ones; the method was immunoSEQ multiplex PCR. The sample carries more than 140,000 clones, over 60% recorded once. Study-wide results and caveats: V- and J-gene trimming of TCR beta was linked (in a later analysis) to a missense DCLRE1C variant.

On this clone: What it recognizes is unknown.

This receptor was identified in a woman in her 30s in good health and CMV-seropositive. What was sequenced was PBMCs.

CDR3 amino acids: CASSELGSSYNEQFF. In nucleotides, the CDR3 is TGTGCCAGCAGTGAATTGGGGAGCTCCTACAATGAGCAGTTCTTC. The rearrangement uses TRBV6-1 and TRBJ2-1; D may be TRBD2 (5 bases). Trimming left V 2 bases short and J 0 bases short, with 8 bases between. This CDR3 is built from 15 residues. The V gene's germline CDR1 is MNHNS and CDR2 SASEGT.